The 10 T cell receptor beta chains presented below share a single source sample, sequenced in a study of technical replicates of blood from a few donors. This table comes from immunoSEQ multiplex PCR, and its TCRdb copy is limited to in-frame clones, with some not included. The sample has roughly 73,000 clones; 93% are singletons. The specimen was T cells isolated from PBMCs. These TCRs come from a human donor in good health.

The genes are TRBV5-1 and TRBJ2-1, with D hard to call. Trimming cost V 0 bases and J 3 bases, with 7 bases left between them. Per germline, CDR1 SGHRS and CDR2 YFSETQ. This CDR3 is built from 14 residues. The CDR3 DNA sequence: TGCGCCAGCAGCTTGGCTAGTTTCTACAATGAGCAGTTCTTC. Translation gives CASSLASFYNEQFF.

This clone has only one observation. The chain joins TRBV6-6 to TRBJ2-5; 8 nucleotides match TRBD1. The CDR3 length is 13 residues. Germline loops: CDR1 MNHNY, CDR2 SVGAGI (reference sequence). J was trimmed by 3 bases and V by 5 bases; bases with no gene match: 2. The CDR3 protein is CASSGQGKETQYF. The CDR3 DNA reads TGTGCCAGCAGTGGACAGGGAAAAGAGACCCAGTACTTC.

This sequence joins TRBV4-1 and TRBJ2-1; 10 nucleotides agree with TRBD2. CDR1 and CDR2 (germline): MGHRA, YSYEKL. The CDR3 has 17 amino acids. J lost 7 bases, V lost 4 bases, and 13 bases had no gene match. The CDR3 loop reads CASSLIQRLAGENEQFF. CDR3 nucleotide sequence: TGCGCCAGCAGCCTAATTCAGCGGCTAGCGGGAGAGAATGAGCAGTTCTTC.

CDR3 in DNA: TGTGCCAGTATTATTCCGGGACAGGGCAATGGCTACACCTTC. It specifies CASIIPGQGNGYTF. J is TRBJ1-2 and V is TRBV19, with 9 bases lining up with TRBD1. CDR1 is LNHDA, CDR2 SQIVND, per germline (reference sequence). The CDR3 contains 14 residues. V shed 7 bases and J 6 bases; nucleotides not matched to a gene: 9.

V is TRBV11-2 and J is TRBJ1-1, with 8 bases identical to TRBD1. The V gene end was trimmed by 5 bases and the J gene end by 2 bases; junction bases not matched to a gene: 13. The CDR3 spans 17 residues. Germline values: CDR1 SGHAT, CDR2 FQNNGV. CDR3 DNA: TGTGCCAGCAGCATACCGACAGGGGACCCTTTTAACACTGAAGCTTTCTTT. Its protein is CASSIPTGDPFNTEAFF.

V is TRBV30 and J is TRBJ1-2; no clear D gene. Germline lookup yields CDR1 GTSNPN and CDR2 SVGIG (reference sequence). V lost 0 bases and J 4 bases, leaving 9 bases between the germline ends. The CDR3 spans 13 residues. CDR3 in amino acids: CAWSVGSLYGYTF. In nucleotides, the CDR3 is TGTGCCTGGAGTGTTGGCAGTCTCTATGGCTACACCTTC.

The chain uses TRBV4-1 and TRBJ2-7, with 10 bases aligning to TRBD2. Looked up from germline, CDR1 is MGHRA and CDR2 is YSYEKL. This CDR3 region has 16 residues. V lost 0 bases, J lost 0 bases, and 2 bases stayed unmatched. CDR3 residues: CASSQESSGSSYEQYF. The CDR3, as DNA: TGCGCCAGCAGCCAAGAGTCTAGCGGGAGCTCCTACGAGCAGTACTTC.

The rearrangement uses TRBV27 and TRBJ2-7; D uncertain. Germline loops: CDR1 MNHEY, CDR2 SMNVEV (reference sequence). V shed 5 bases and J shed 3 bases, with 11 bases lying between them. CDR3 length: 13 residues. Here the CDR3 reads CASSQVSLYEQYF. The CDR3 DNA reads TGTGCCAGCAGTCAGGTCTCCCTCTACGAGCAGTACTTC.

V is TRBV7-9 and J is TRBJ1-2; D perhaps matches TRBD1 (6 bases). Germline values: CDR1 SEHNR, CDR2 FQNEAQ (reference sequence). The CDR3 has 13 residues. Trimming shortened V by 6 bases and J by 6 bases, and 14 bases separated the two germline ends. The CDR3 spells CASRSQGSDGYTF. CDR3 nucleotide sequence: TGTGCCAGCAGGTCCCAGGGGTCCGATGGCTACACCTTC.

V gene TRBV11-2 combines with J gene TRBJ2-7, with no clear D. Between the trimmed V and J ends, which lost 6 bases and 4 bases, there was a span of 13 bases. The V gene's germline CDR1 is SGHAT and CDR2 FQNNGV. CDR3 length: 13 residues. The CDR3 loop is CASRRLEFYEQYF. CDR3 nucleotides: TGTGCCAGCAGACGACTGGAATTTTACGAGCAGTACTTC.